These 15 T cell receptor beta chains came from one sample sequenced in a study of T-cell memory formation after mild COVID-19. TCRdb reprocessed the 5' RACE reads via MiXCR and lists one record per CDR3 protein. The sample gives hundreds of thousands of distinct CDR3 sequences, around 20% of which show up once; around 8% is in the top ten. The sequenced sample was PBMCs or a T cell subset sorted from them (not recorded which). These TCRs come from an adult woman who had mild COVID-19 (a few samples of this study predate the infection). Cell type and time point are not known.

The V and J genes are TRBV5-6 and TRBJ1-2; 9 nucleotides match TRBD1. Germline CDR1 reads SGHDT; CDR2 reads YYEEEE. V trimming: 4 bases; J trimming: 3 bases; junction bases outside the gene matches: 7. The CDR3 runs to 15 residues. The CDR3 here is CASSPPGQGYYGYTF. The CDR3 bases are TGTGCCAGCAGCCCGCCGGGACAGGGTTACTATGGCTACACCTTC. The whole variable domain, remainder taken from reference TRBV5-6 and TRBJ1-2, is DAGVTQSPTHLIKTRGQQVTLRCSPKSGHDTVSWYQQALGQGPQFIFQYYEEEERQRGNFPDRFSGHQFPNYSSELNVNALLLGDSALYLCASSPPGQGYYGYTFGSGTRLTVV.

This clonotype showed up many times. V usage is TRBV24-1 and J usage is TRBJ2-7; 7 bases fit TRBD2. V trimming: 2 bases; J trimming: 2 bases; junction bases outside the gene matches: 8. CDR3 size: 16 residues. Germline-derived CDR1 and CDR2 are KGHDR and SFDVKD. CDR3 bases: TGTGCCACCAGTGATTCCCACGGGACTAAACCCTACGAGCAGTACTTC. Translating gives CATSDSHGTKPYEQYF.

As to this clonotype: A much larger clone differs by one base, so this may be a read error. The chain uses TRBV20-1 and TRBJ2-7; 7 nucleotides line up with TRBD1. The CDR3 has 16 residues. The V segment lost 6 bases and the J segment 2 bases; nucleotides outside the gene matches: 16. Germline V lookup: CDR1 DFQATT, CDR2 SNEGSKA (reference sequence). The CDR3 region has the DNA TGCAGTGCCAAAACCCGAGGACAGGCACCTACCTACGAGCAGTACTTC. Protein product: CSAKTRGQAPTYEQYF.

This clonotype has a handful of counts. The chain couples TRBV7-6 to TRBJ2-1; D is uncertain. Trimming cost V 1 base and J 10 bases, with 14 bases left between them. Germline CDR1 and CDR2: SGHVS and FNYEAQ. This CDR3 spans 14 amino acids. CDR3 in amino acids: CASSLGDDGYEQFF. The DNA for the CDR3 is TGTGCCAGCAGCTTAGGGGATGACGGGTACGAGCAGTTCTTC.

This clonotype has just a few counts. The chain couples TRBV18 to TRBJ2-1; 12 nucleotides line up with TRBD2. V shed 4 bases and J 8 bases; nucleotides not matched to a gene: 9. Germline V gene data show CDR1 as KGHSH and CDR2 as LQKENI. The CDR3 is made up of 16 amino acids. The DNA of the CDR3 is TGTGCCAGCTCACAGACTAGCGGGGGACCCTCTGATGAGCAGTTCTTC. Translating gives CASSQTSGGPSDEQFF.

The V and J genes are TRBV3-1 and TRBJ1-1, with a possible D match to TRBD1 (5 bases). The CDR3 is 12 residues long. The V and J ends lost 0 bases and 8 bases respectively, with 7 bases between them. The germline V gene encodes CDR1 LGHDT and CDR2 YNNKEL (reference sequence). The CDR3 DNA sequence: TGTGCCAGCAGCCAAGATTCAGGGGAAGCTTTCTTT. Protein: CASSQDSGEAFF.

V gene TRBV10-3 combines with J gene TRBJ1-5; the D is unclear. Trimming removed 6 bases at V and 9 bases at J, with 15 bases between. Germline V gives CDR1 ENHRY, CDR2 SYGVKD. This CDR3 is built from 13 residues. CDR3 DNA sequence: TGTGCCATCAGCCCGACCGAGGTATCGCCCCAGCATTTT. This encodes CAISPTEVSPQHF.

This clonotype was found a few times. The junction shows a germline mismatch at one end, possibly a read error. The rearrangement uses TRBV7-8 and TRBJ2-1; D unresolved. The CDR3 has 9 residues. Germline assignment: CDR1 SGHVS and CDR2 FQNEAQ. The CDR3 DNA sequence: TGTGCCAGCAGCCACACGAGGCTCTTC. Amino acid sequence: CASSHTRLF.

The V call is TRBV7-9, the J call TRBJ2-5; D is perhaps TRBD1 (6 bases). Germline loops: CDR1 SEHNR, CDR2 FQNEAQ (reference sequence). V was cut by 5 bases and J by 3 bases, with 16 bases left in between. CDR3 size: 15 residues. CDR3 in amino acids: CASSASPRTEETQYF. The CDR3 nucleotides read TGTGCCAGCAGCGCATCCCCGAGGACAGAAGAGACCCAGTACTTC.

The chain uses TRBV6-5 and TRBJ2-3, with D possibly TRBD1 on 7 matching bases. Germline V gene data show CDR1 as MNHEY and CDR2 as SVGAGI. CDR3 length equals 15 residues. The germline V and J ends were trimmed by 2 bases and 1 base, with 10 bases remaining between them. In DNA form, the CDR3 reads TGTGCCAGCAGTTACGGCGGGACAGGCACAGATACGCAGTATTTT. Translation gives CASSYGGTGTDTQYF.

The chain combines TRBV27 with TRBJ1-1; possible D gene TRBD1, 6 bases. Trimming removed 6 bases at V and 6 bases at J, with 14 bases between. The CDR3 covers 13 residues. Germline V gene lookup returns CDR1 MNHEY and CDR2 SMNVEV (reference sequence). The CDR3 loop reads CASSRNGGAEAFF. CDR3 sequence (DNA): TGTGCCAGCAGCCGGAATGGGGGCGCTGAAGCTTTCTTT.

This clonotype was detected many times. This chain uses TRBV4-1 with TRBJ2-3; perhaps TRBD1 as D (6 bases). The CDR3 consists of 15 residues. V lost 0 bases to trimming and J lost 2 bases, with 9 bases between them. CDR1 is MGHRA and CDR2 is YSYEKL in the germline V gene. This CDR3 is CASSQDQGPTDTQYF. The CDR3 bases are TGCGCCAGCAGCCAAGATCAGGGGCCCACAGATACGCAGTATTTT.

This clonotype was seen a few times. The chain uses TRBV7-8 and TRBJ1-2; weak D call: TRBD1 (6 bases). Per the germline V gene, CDR1 is SGHVS and CDR2 is FQNEAQ. The CDR3 has 12 residues. V lost 5 bases and J lost 6, with 10 bases in between. CDR3 sequence: CASSPQGHGYTF. The CDR3 nucleotides read TGTGCCAGCAGCCCACAGGGTCATGGCTACACCTTC.

This chain links TRBV6-6 with TRBJ1-2, with D maybe TRBD1 (5 bases). CDR1 and CDR2 (germline): MNHNY, SVGAGI (reference sequence). This CDR3 spans 13 amino acids. Trimming cost V 7 bases and J 7 bases, with 16 bases left between them. This CDR3 reads CASNPRGGGGYTF. In DNA form, the CDR3 reads TGTGCCAGCAACCCAAGGGGCGGAGGTGGCTACACCTTC.

The chain has TRBV18 and TRBJ2-7; the D is unclear. The CDR3 length is 13 residues. Germline values: CDR1 KGHSH, CDR2 LQKENI. The V end lost 4 bases, the J end lost 2 bases, and 9 bases lay between the germline ends. The CDR3 DNA reads as TGTGCCAGCTCACTCGCGGCAGCCTACGAGCAGTACTTC. Protein: CASSLAAAYEQYF.